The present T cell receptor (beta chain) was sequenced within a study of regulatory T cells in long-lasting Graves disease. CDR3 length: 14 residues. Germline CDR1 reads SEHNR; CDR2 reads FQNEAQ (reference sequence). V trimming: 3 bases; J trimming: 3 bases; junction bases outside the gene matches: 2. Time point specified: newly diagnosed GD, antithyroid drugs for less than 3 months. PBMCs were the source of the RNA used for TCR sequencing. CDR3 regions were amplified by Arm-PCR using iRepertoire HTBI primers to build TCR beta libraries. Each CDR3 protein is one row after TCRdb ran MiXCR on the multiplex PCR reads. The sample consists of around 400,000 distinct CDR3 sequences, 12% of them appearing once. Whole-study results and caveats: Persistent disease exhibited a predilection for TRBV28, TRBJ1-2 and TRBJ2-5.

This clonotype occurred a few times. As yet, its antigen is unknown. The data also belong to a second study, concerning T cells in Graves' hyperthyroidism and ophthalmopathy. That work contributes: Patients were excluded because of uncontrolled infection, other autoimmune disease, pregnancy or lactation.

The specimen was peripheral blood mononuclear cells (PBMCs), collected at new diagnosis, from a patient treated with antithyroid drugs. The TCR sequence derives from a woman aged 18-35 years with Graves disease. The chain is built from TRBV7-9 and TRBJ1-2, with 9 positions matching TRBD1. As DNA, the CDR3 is TGTGCCAGCAGCTTTCGGGACAGGGACTATGGCTACACCTTC. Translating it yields CASSFRDRDYGYTF.